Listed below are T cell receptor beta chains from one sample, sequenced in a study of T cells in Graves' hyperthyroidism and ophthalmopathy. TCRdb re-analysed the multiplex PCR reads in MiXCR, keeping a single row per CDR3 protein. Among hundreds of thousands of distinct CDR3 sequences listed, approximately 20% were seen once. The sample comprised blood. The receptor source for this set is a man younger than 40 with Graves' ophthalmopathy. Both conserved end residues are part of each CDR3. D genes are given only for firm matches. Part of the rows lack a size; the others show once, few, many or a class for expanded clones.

CDR3 protein: CSASREEKLFF
CDR3 DNA: TGCAGTGCGTCCCGGGAGGAAAAACTGTTTTTT
D gene: .
J gene: TRBJ1-4
clone size: .
V gene: TRBV20-1

CDR3 protein: CASSIGAEREIIDTQYF
CDR3 DNA: TGTGCCAGTAGTATAGGGGCAGAGCGGGAGATAATAGATACGCAGTATTTT
D gene: TRBD2
J gene: TRBJ2-3
clone size: once
V gene: TRBV19

CDR3 protein: CASSLPGQGDSPYEQYF
CDR3 DNA: TGTGCCAGCAGTTTACCCGGACAGGGGGACAGTCCCTACGAGCAGTACTTC
D gene: TRBD1
J gene: TRBJ2-7
clone size: few
V gene: TRBV12-3/TRBV12-4

CDR3 protein: CASSQDRVNTEAFF
CDR3 DNA: TGTGCCAGCAGCCAAGATCGAGTGAACACTGAAGCTTTCTTT
D gene: .
J gene: TRBJ1-1
clone size: .
V gene: TRBV14

CDR3 protein: CASRPGGSGNQPQHF
CDR3 DNA: TGTGCCAGCAGACCGGGGGGTAGCGGCAATCAGCCCCAGCATTTT
D gene: .
J gene: TRBJ1-5
clone size: many
V gene: TRBV6-1

CDR3 protein: CSADGLAGPTSTDTQYF
CDR3 DNA: TGCAGTGCTGACGGACTAGCGGGGCCGACTAGCACAGATACGCAGTATTTT
D gene: TRBD2
J gene: TRBJ2-3
clone size: few
V gene: TRBV20-1

CDR3 protein: CASDGEGYEQYF
CDR3 DNA: TGTGCCAGCGACGGCGAGGGCTACGAGCAGTACTTC
D gene: .
J gene: TRBJ2-7
clone size: many
V gene: TRBV7-9

CDR3 protein: CASSLGSRPYEQYF
CDR3 DNA: TGTGCCAGCAGCTTAGGAAGCAGACCCTACGAGCAGTACTTC
D gene: .
J gene: TRBJ2-7
clone size: .
V gene: TRBV7-9

CDR3 protein: CSAPRGVSGELFF
CDR3 DNA: TGCAGTGCCCCCCGGGGGGTCAGCGGGGAGCTGTTTTTT
D gene: TRBD2
J gene: TRBJ2-2
clone size: .
V gene: TRBV20-1

CDR3 protein: CASSSAGLAGTDTQYF
CDR3 DNA: TGTGCCAGCAGTTCCGCGGGACTAGCGGGCACAGATACGCAGTATTTT
D gene: TRBD2
J gene: TRBJ2-3
clone size: .
V gene: TRBV11-2

CDR3 protein: CASSDGGRGRYSYEQYF
CDR3 DNA: TGCGCCAGCAGCGATGGGGGCCGCGGACGGTATTCCTACGAGCAGTACTTC
D gene: .
J gene: TRBJ2-7
clone size: .
V gene: TRBV10-2

CDR3 protein: CASSFRGRPADTQYF
CDR3 DNA: TGTGCCAGCAGCTTCCGTGGGAGGCCAGCAGATACGCAGTATTTT
D gene: .
J gene: TRBJ2-3
clone size: few
V gene: TRBV7-9

CDR3 protein: CASSVGQGTYEQYF
CDR3 DNA: TGTGCCAGCAGTGTGGGACAGGGGACCTACGAGCAGTACTTC
D gene: TRBD1
J gene: TRBJ2-7
clone size: .
V gene: TRBV6-1

CDR3 protein: CASSNTGSTNEKLFF
CDR3 DNA: TGTGCCAGCAGTAATACAGGGTCAACTAATGAAAAACTGTTTTTT
D gene: .
J gene: TRBJ1-4
clone size: many
V gene: TRBV7-2

CDR3 protein: CASSQGLGDRNEQFF
CDR3 DNA: TGCGCCAGCAGCCAGGGCCTTGGGGACAGAAATGAGCAGTTCTTC
D gene: TRBD1
J gene: TRBJ2-1
clone size: few
V gene: TRBV5-1

CDR3 protein: CATSELSGRGETQYF
CDR3 DNA: TGTGCCACCAGTGAGCTGAGCGGGAGAGGTGAGACCCAGTACTTC
D gene: TRBD2
J gene: TRBJ2-5
clone size: few
V gene: TRBV24-1

CDR3 protein: CASSLNIAGSNEQFF
CDR3 DNA: TGCGCCAGCAGCTTGAACATTGCCGGGTCCAATGAGCAGTTCTTC
D gene: .
J gene: TRBJ2-1
clone size: .
V gene: TRBV5-1

CDR3 protein: CASSLDDRSYEQYF
CDR3 DNA: TGCGCCAGCAGCTTGGACGACAGGTCCTACGAGCAGTACTTC
D gene: .
J gene: TRBJ2-7
clone size: few
V gene: TRBV5-1

CDR3 protein: CASGGEAQPQHF
CDR3 DNA: TGTGCTAGTGGTGGCGAGGCTCAGCCCCAGCATTTT
D gene: .
J gene: TRBJ1-5
clone size: .
V gene: TRBV12-5

CDR3 protein: CASSLLPSLGSPLHF
CDR3 DNA: TGTGCCAGCAGTTTATTACCCAGCTTAGGGTCACCCCTCCACTTT
D gene: .
J gene: TRBJ1-6
clone size: .
V gene: TRBV28

CDR3 protein: CASSVMDPTDTQYF
CDR3 DNA: TGTGCCAGCAGCGTAATGGACCCCACAGATACGCAGTATTTT
D gene: .
J gene: TRBJ2-3
clone size: .
V gene: TRBV9

CDR3 protein: CASSLGGRLSMNTEAFF
CDR3 DNA: TGTGCCAGCAGCTTAGGTGGACGACTTTCGATGAACACTGAAGCTTTCTTT
D gene: .
J gene: TRBJ1-1
clone size: many
V gene: TRBV7-8

CDR3 protein: CATSDPRGQRHEQYF
CDR3 DNA: TGTGCCACCAGTGATCCGAGGGGGCAGCGCCACGAGCAGTACTTC
D gene: TRBD1
J gene: TRBJ2-7
clone size: .
V gene: TRBV24-1

CDR3 protein: CASSEPPTGWKHEQYF
CDR3 DNA: TGCGCCAGCAGTGAGCCTCCGACAGGGTGGAAGCACGAGCAGTACTTC
D gene: TRBD1
J gene: TRBJ2-7
clone size: many
V gene: TRBV10-2

CDR3 protein: CSAQGTGDQETQYF
CDR3 DNA: TGCAGTGCCCAGGGGACAGGGGACCAAGAGACCCAGTACTTC
D gene: TRBD1
J gene: TRBJ2-5
clone size: .
V gene: TRBV20-1